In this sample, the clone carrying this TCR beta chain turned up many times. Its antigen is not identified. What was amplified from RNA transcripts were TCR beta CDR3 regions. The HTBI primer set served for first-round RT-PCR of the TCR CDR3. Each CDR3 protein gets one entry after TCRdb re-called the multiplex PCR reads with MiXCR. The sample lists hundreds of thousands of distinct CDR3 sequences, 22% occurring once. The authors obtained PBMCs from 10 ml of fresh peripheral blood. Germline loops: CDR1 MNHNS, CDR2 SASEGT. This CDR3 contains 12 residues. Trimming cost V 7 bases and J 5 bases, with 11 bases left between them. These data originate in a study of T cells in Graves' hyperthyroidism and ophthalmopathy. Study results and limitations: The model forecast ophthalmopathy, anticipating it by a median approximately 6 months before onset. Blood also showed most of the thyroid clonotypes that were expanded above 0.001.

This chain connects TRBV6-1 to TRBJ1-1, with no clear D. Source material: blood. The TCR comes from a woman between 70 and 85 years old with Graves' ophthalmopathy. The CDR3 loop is CASIFTGTEAFF. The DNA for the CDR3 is TGTGCCAGCATCTTCACGGGGACTGAAGCTTTCTTT.